The 13 T cell receptor beta chains presented below share a single source sample, sequenced in a study of identical twins. Each CDR3 protein gets one entry after TCRdb re-called the 5' RACE reads with MiXCR. The data show approximately 530,000 distinct CDR3 sequences, about a fifth seen once. The sample was also linked to a second study, of yellow fever vaccine responses in identical twins.

Sequencing was done on a sample of CD4+ T cells sorted from blood. Receptors originate from a woman aged 18-35 years in good health.

J is TRBJ2-1 and V is TRBV19; the match to TRBD1 covers 8 bases. This CDR3 is built from 16 residues. J lost 3 bases, V lost 4 bases, and 8 bases had no gene match. In germline, CDR1 is LNHDA, CDR2 SQIVND (reference sequence). The CDR3 here is CASSTGTGKGYNEQFF. CDR3 DNA sequence: TGTGCCAGTAGTACCGGGACAGGTAAAGGCTACAATGAGCAGTTCTTC.

The J gene is TRBJ1-1, the V gene TRBV12-3 or TRBV12-4; 7 bases match TRBD1. This CDR3 has 15 amino acids. J lost 0 bases, V lost 3 bases, and 4 bases had no gene match. The chain's CDR3 is CASSLGQLLNTEAFF. For the CDR3, the DNA is TGTGCCAGCAGTTTGGGACAGCTACTGAACACTGAAGCTTTCTTT.

This clonotype was detected a few times. This chain joins TRBV9 and TRBJ1-2, with 10 bases that match TRBD1. V was pared by 3 bases and J by 5 bases, with 4 bases of the junction left unmatched. CDR3 size: 14 residues. Germline-derived CDR1 and CDR2 are SGDLS and YYNGEE. CDR3 bases: TGTGCCAGCAGCGCAGGACAGGGGGTTTATGGCTACACCTTC. Its translation is CASSAGQGVYGYTF.

This clonotype was detected a few times. The rearrangement uses TRBV2 and TRBJ2-1; D is possibly TRBD2 (6 bases). CDR1 is SNHLY and CDR2 is FYNNEI in the germline V gene. V lost 7 bases and J 0 bases, leaving 13 bases between the germline ends. CDR3 length equals 15 residues. The CDR3 DNA sequence: TGTGCCAGCATGCTCGGGAGTAGCTCCTACAATGAGCAGTTCTTC. This encodes CASMLGSSSYNEQFF. Based on the CDR3 plus reference TRBV2 and TRBJ2-1, the full variable domain is EPEVTQTPSHQVTQMGQEVILRCVPISNHLYFYWYRQILGQKVEFLVSFYNNEISEKSEIFDDQFSVERPDGSNFTLKIRSTKLEDSAMYFCASMLGSSSYNEQFFGPGTRLTVL.

This chain connects TRBV5-1 to TRBJ1-1, with a possible D match to TRBD1 (6 bases). Trimming pared 6 bases from V and 2 bases from J, leaving 11 bases between. Germline loops: CDR1 SGHRS, CDR2 YFSETQ. CDR3 length: 13 residues. In DNA form, the CDR3 reads TGCGCCAGCATCGGGGACACCAACACTGAAGCTTTCTTT. This codes for CASIGDTNTEAFF.

Many counts were recorded for this clonotype. The chain employs TRBV7-6 and TRBJ1-3, with no clear D. Trimming removed 1 base at V and 4 bases at J, with 20 bases between. CDR3 length: 18 amino acids. Germline CDR1 is SGHVS and CDR2 is FNYEAQ. In DNA form, the CDR3 reads TGTGCCAGCAGCTTAGACCCTCAGCGGATGGGTACCGGAAACACCATATATTTT. Encoded protein: CASSLDPQRMGTGNTIYF.

The J gene is TRBJ2-1, the V gene TRBV20-1; perhaps TRBD2 as D (5 bases). The CDR3 is 16 amino acids. Germline CDR1 and CDR2: DFQATT and SNEGSKA (reference sequence). With 3 bases removed from V and 4 bases from J, the gap between germline ends came to 19 bases. The CDR3 bases are TGCAGTGCTAGTCTTTTCGGGAAAGCGAGATACAATGAGCAGTTCTTC. Its protein is CSASLFGKARYNEQFF.

The V gene is TRBV4-2, the J gene TRBJ2-2; D remains unclear. Germline lookup yields CDR1 LGHNA and CDR2 YNFKEQ. Trimming took off 3 bases at V and 1 base at J, with 15 bases between the two ends. The length of the CDR3 is 17 residues. As DNA, the CDR3 is TGTGCCAGCAGCCAGGGAATCGACCCCTTGAACACCGGGGAGCTGTTTTTT. It specifies CASSQGIDPLNTGELFF.

The rearrangement uses TRBV12-3 or TRBV12-4 and TRBJ2-7; TRBD2 agrees at 13 bases. This CDR3 contains 16 residues. The V gene end was trimmed by 2 bases and the J gene end by 5 bases; junction bases not matched to a gene: 6. The CDR3 spells CASSLSGLAGVDEQYF. Here the CDR3 DNA reads TGTGCCAGCAGTTTATCAGGACTAGCGGGAGTCGACGAGCAGTACTTC.

The chain uses TRBV5-1 and TRBJ2-2, with TRBD1 matching 8 bases. CDR1 SGHRS and CDR2 YFSETQ come from the germline V gene. V shed 0 bases, J shed 5 bases, and the junction held 3 bases outside the gene matches. CDR3 length equals 15 residues. The CDR3 region is CASSLVDRETGELFF. The DNA of the CDR3 is TGCGCCAGCAGCTTGGTGGACAGGGAAACCGGGGAGCTGTTTTTT. Full variable domain (missing parts from reference TRBV5-1 and TRBJ2-2): KAGVTQTPRYLIKTRGQQVTLSCSPISGHRSVSWYQQTPGQGLQFLFEYFSETQRNKGNFPGRFSGRQFSNSRSEMNVSTLELGDSALYLCASSLVDRETGELFFGEGSRLTVL.

There are a few counts of this clonotype. V and J are TRBV3-1 and TRBJ1-2; no reliable D call. Per the germline V gene, CDR1 is LGHDT and CDR2 is YNNKEL (reference sequence). Trimming took off 4 bases at V and 8 bases at J, with 17 bases between the two ends. The CDR3 is made up of 14 amino acids. DNA of the CDR3: TGTGCCAGCAGCCCAGTCCGTGCGGGGATCGGCTACACCTTC. Its protein product is CASSPVRAGIGYTF.

V gene TRBV2 combines with J gene TRBJ2-3; TRBD2 aligns across 9 bases. V was clipped by 3 bases and J by 7 bases; unmatched bases: 5. Germline-derived CDR1 and CDR2 are SNHLY and FYNNEI. The length of the CDR3 is 14 residues. CDR3 amino acids: CASSEWASGNTQYF. For the CDR3, the DNA is TGTGCCAGCAGTGAGTGGGCTAGCGGGAATACGCAGTATTTT.

This clonotype occurred a few times. The rearrangement joins TRBV15 to TRBJ1-1; 11 bases fit TRBD1. This CDR3 has 15 amino acids. The germline CDR1 and CDR2 sequences are LNHNV and YYDKDF (reference sequence). J was trimmed by 3 bases and V by 3 bases; bases with no gene match: 3. Here the CDR3 DNA reads TGTGCCACCAGCAGTAAGGGACAGGGGGACACTGAAGCTTTCTTT. This sequence encodes CATSSKGQGDTEAFF.